These 18 T cell receptor beta chains were all obtained from the same sample, sequenced in a study of blood T cell repertoires in COVID-19. TCRdb's copy holds only in-frame clones and misses some; the assay was immunoSEQ multiplex PCR. The sample holds roughly 80,000 clones, 84% seen once. The sample comprised peripheral blood. The receptors derive from a man in his forties or fifties with acute or convalescent COVID-19.

The chain uses TRBV24-1 and TRBJ1-5; 12 bases line up with TRBD1. Trimming at V came to 3 bases and at J to 5 bases, leaving 7 bases not matched to a gene. CDR3 length: 17 amino acids. In germline, CDR1 is KGHDR, CDR2 SFDVKD. This chain's CDR3 is CATSDTGTGGHYQPQHF. The CDR3 DNA is TGTGCCACCAGTGATACCGGGACAGGGGGCCACTATCAGCCCCAGCATTTT.

This clone came up a few times. The chain is built from TRBV30 and TRBJ2-7, with D tentatively TRBD2 (7 bases). Germline V lookup: CDR1 GTSNPN, CDR2 SVGIG (reference sequence). CDR3 size: 16 residues. V was shortened by 3 bases and J by 3 bases, with 21 bases between the two germline ends. The CDR3 here is CAWRMGGPQDYYEQYF. The DNA of the CDR3 is TGTGCCTGGAGAATGGGGGGGCCCCAAGACTACTACGAGCAGTACTTC.

The chain links TRBV11-3 to TRBJ2-5, with 7 bases aligning to TRBD1. V lost 6 bases and J lost 4; bases outside the gene matches: 8. CDR3 length: 14 amino acids. Germline assignment: CDR1 SGHNT and CDR2 YENEEA. The CDR3 nucleotides are TGTGCCAGCAGTAAACAGGGGTCAGGAGAGACCCAGTACTTC. The encoded protein is CASSKQGSGETQYF.

V usage is TRBV19 and J usage is TRBJ2-7; D is unresolved. This CDR3 is 16 amino acids long. The germline CDR1 and CDR2 sequences are LNHDA and SQIVND (reference sequence). Trimming left V 5 bases short and J 3 bases short, with 20 bases between. The CDR3, as DNA: TGTGCCAGTAGTCCCGCGGAACGGGTGATAAACTACGAGCAGTACTTC. This sequence encodes CASSPAERVINYEQYF.

This chain links TRBV19 with TRBJ2-7; TRBD2 matches at 12 bases. The J segment lost 0 bases and the V segment lost 3 bases, leaving 9 bases of the junction unmatched. The CDR3 loop spans 18 amino acids. The germline gives CDR1 LNHDA, CDR2 SQIVND (reference sequence). Here the CDR3 DNA reads TGTGCCAGTAGTATTACGGCTAGCGGGAGGGGAAGCTCCTACGAGCAGTACTTC. As protein: CASSITASGRGSSYEQYF.

V gene TRBV5-8 combines with J gene TRBJ1-6; D gene ambiguous. Germline V gene data show CDR1 as SGHTS and CDR2 as YDEGEE. The CDR3 spans 13 residues. Deletions cut 5 bases from V and 7 bases from J, with 10 bases between. CDR3 sequence (DNA): TGTGCCAGCAGACTTGTACCAAATTCACCCCTCCACTTT. Its protein is CASRLVPNSPLHF.

V is TRBV24-1 and J is TRBJ1-4; the D gene is possibly TRBD1 (6 bases). The CDR3 spans 13 residues. Trimming cost V 3 bases and J 7 bases, with 8 bases left between them. Germline V lookup: CDR1 KGHDR, CDR2 SFDVKD. CDR3: CATSDQGSEKLFF. DNA for the CDR3: TGTGCCACCAGTGATCAGGGGAGTGAAAAACTGTTTTTT.

J is TRBJ2-1 and V is TRBV24-1, with D tentatively TRBD2 (7 bases). Germline loops: CDR1 KGHDR, CDR2 SFDVKD. Trimming cost V 9 bases and J 5 bases, with 16 bases left between them. The CDR3 consists of 14 residues. The CDR3 DNA follows: TGTGCCACCGCCGGGGGCGGGAGCCACAATGAGCAGTTCTTC. It is translated as CATAGGGSHNEQFF.

This rearrangement joins TRBV7-8 to TRBJ2-1, with TRBD1 matching over 7 bases. The germline V gene encodes CDR1 SGHVS and CDR2 FQNEAQ. The CDR3 loop spans 19 amino acids. With V trimmed by 7 bases and J by 0 bases, 18 bases remained unmatched. The CDR3: CASKGYGDRALSSYNEQFF. The CDR3, as DNA: TGTGCCAGCAAGGGTTACGGAGACAGGGCCTTAAGCTCCTACAATGAGCAGTTCTTC.

CDR3 in DNA: TGCGCCTCCCGGTGGGGGGGGCACACCGGGGAGCTGTTTTTT. Its translation is CASRWGGHTGELFF. The chain recombines TRBV4-3 with TRBJ2-2; possible D gene TRBD2, 7 bases. The V gene's germline CDR1 is LGHNA and CDR2 YSLEER. This CDR3 is built from 14 residues. Trimming stripped 11 bases from V and 3 bases from J, with 16 bases between.

The chain employs TRBV28 and TRBJ1-3; 7 bases fit TRBD1. V was pared by 3 bases and J by 0 bases, with 11 bases of the junction left unmatched. Germline CDR1 MDHEN, CDR2 SYDVKM. CDR3 size: 18 residues. CDR3 in amino acids: CASSFRATGYGSGNTIYF. The CDR3, as DNA: TGTGCCAGCAGTTTTCGGGCGACAGGGTATGGCTCTGGAAACACCATATATTTT. The complete variable domain, with remaining parts taken from reference TRBV28 and TRBJ1-3, reads DVKVTQSSRYLVKRTGEKVFLECVQDMDHENMFWYRQDPGLGLRLIYFSYDVKMKEKGDIPEGYSVSREKKERFSLILESASTNQTSMYLCASSFRATGYGSGNTIYFGEGSWLTVV.

This clone has more than one count but fewer than ten. V and J are TRBV29-1 and TRBJ2-1; 10 bases are a match to TRBD2. V was clipped by 7 bases and J by 4 bases; unmatched bases: 10. Germline CDR1 reads SQVTM; CDR2 reads ANQGSEA. This CDR3 region has 15 residues. DNA of the CDR3: TGCAGCGCTTTCACTAGCGGGACGGATTACAATGAGCAGTTCTTC. The encoded protein is CSAFTSGTDYNEQFF.

This clone has just one count. The chain combines TRBV7-2 with TRBJ2-4; weak D call: TRBD2 (6 bases). The germline gives CDR1 SGHTA, CDR2 FQGNSA. V lost 5 bases and J lost 9, with 11 bases in between. The CDR3 is 12 residues long. The CDR3 sequence: CASSARGSIQYF. The CDR3 coding sequence is TGTGCCAGCAGCGCTCGGGGGAGCATTCAGTACTTC.

The V and J genes are TRBV27 and TRBJ1-4; maybe TRBD1 (6 bases). CDR3 size: 15 residues. V was shortened by 1 base and J by 3 bases, with 9 bases between the two germline ends. CDR1 is MNHEY, CDR2 SMNVEV, per germline (reference sequence). In DNA, the CDR3 is TGTGCCAGCAGTTTATTTCGGACAGCTAATGAAAAACTGTTTTTT. Protein sequence: CASSLFRTANEKLFF.

The chain has TRBV19 and TRBJ2-3; 11 nucleotides match TRBD2. The J segment lost 4 bases and the V segment lost 8 bases, leaving 8 bases of the junction unmatched. The germline V gene encodes CDR1 LNHDA and CDR2 SQIVND (reference sequence). The CDR3 runs to 15 residues. The CDR3 coding sequence is TGTGCCAGTTCGACTAGCGGGAATGGACCAGATACGCAGTATTTT. This gives the protein CASSTSGNGPDTQYF. The full variable domain, with the rest looked up from reference TRBV19 and TRBJ2-3, is DGGITQSPKYLFRKEGQNVTLSCEQNLNHDAMYWYRQDPGQGLRLIYYSQIVNDFQKGDIAEGYSVSREKKESFPLTVTSAQKNPTAFYLCASSTSGNGPDTQYFGPGTRLTVL.

This rearrangement joins TRBV2 to TRBJ1-1; TRBD1 might be the D (5 bases). Trimming pared 2 bases from V and 4 bases from J, leaving 14 bases between. Germline CDR1 SNHLY, CDR2 FYNNEI. The CDR3 is 15 residues long. DNA of the CDR3: TGTGCCAGCAGTGAATTTGGGCAGGGCGGCACTGAAGCTTTCTTT. Its translation: CASSEFGQGGTEAFF.

The J gene is TRBJ2-3, the V gene TRBV6-1, with 9 positions matching TRBD2. The V segment lost 2 bases and the J segment 1 base; nucleotides outside the gene matches: 7. There are 17 residues in the CDR3. The germline CDR1 and CDR2 sequences are MNHNS and SASEGT. The CDR3 coding sequence is TGTGCCAGCAGTGAATACCCTAGCGGGACCCGCACAGATACGCAGTATTTT. Residues: CASSEYPSGTRTDTQYF.

The chain uses TRBV6-5 and TRBJ1-1; no clear D. The CDR3 covers 13 residues. The germline V gene has CDR1 MNHEY and CDR2 SVGAGI. V lost 2 bases, J lost 4 bases, and 8 bases lay in between. The CDR3 loop reads CASSYRGSTEAFF. The CDR3 DNA is TGTGCCAGCAGTTACCGGGGAAGCACTGAAGCTTTCTTT.